This T cell receptor beta chain appears in the sequencing data of a study of cytomegalovirus exposure and HLA in healthy donors (dated 2017 in TCRdb). At the level of the whole study: According to an earlier analysis of 450 to 650 of the donors, about 190 million T cells yielded some 120 million unique TCR beta sequences and roughly 280 Gb of sequence data. Roughly five DR-DQ haplotypes were handled as single units for association and clustering because linkage in the cohort was strong. An early release that covered roughly 600 HLA-typed donors contained around 300 gigabases of sequencing data and approximately 85 million unique TCR sequences. Besides the first cohort of around 700 subjects, a separate validation cohort made up of roughly 130 different subjects was used. In a later analysis, previously published TCR beta repertoires from 550 to 700 donors were re-analyzed and high-resolution HLA genotyping was added so that TCR occurrence patterns could be studied. HLA typing covered class I and class II loci at four-digit resolution. Among about 390 genotyped donors of the cohort, an average of roughly 240,000 unique TCR beta nucleotide sequences were sequenced per donor, roughly a sixth of them non-productive. To predict cytomegalovirus infection status, the study brought together high-throughput TCR immunosequencing, statistical association of individual TCRs with disease status, and machine learning. Donor age, sex, ethnicity and CMV serostatus were collected together with the repertoire data. A later genetic analysis took genome-wide SNP genotypes for about three fifths of the roughly 670 donors and used that subset as a discovery cohort. In an earlier analysis of roughly 580 of the donors, high-throughput TCR beta sequencing was used to judge whether each TCR beta V gene segment behaved as functional or pseudogenic. Using immunosequencing, the study profiled T cell repertoires from some 670 subjects and related those repertoires to cytomegalovirus serostatus. Of the 300 to 500 genotyped donors, approximately 80% were placed in the genetic ancestry cluster associated with self-reported Caucasian donors. Typing coverage differed by locus: A, B, C, DRB1 and DQB1 were typed in about 620-640 donors, DQA1 in roughly 500, DPA1 in over 600, and DPB1 in just under 490. All discovery cohort repertoires had been generated using a single sequencing platform. In the later analysis, no new phenotypic data were used to find candidate immune exposures; instead, reliance was placed on TCR beta sequences and their occurrence across donors. The study aimed to test whether signatures of past pathogen exposure could be identified by cataloging public T cell receptors.

What the study reported, not specific to this receptor: The only immune exposure information available for the cohort was CMV serostatus. HLA typing was unavailable for some donors at each locus, so association tests used only the typed subset. Roughly uniform sequencing depth across donors was assumed in presence/absence analyses, although this assumption may not hold. In a later analysis, HLA-associated TCR beta chains showed more clonal expansion and lower generation probabilities than non-associated chains that were equally common. An earlier analysis of approximately 570 of the donors showed that most TCR beta V segments appeared in productive rearrangements either about 87% or about 30% of the time, which broadly matched IMGT annotations. A later genetic analysis reported fewer N-insertions in productive TCRs among donors in an Asian-associated ancestry cluster than the roughly 700-donor mean. A further reported finding was that TCR beta sequences accurately predicted the HLA-A and HLA-B alleles for most subjects in the first cohort. Linkage disequilibrium might explain the correlated functional status among segregating V segments, but an unknown experimental factor could not be ruled out. Roughly 15 rarely observed V segments, including chromosome 9 orphons, were excluded from the earlier analysis of about 610 of the donors because counts were too low. It was suggested by the authors that the approach could potentially be generalized to other disease states and immunological phenotypes. A cluster of highly shared sequence variants was judged likely to represent a technical artifact of the sequencing pipeline. V-gene and J-gene trimming of TCR beta chains was associated with a missense DCLRE1C variant in a later genetic analysis, and the association was replicated in an independent cohort. Assigning TCR associations to individual alleles was difficult when HLA alleles, especially DR and DQ, strongly co-occurred. In the study, around 150 TCR beta chains were listed as associated with cytomegalovirus. Most TCR sequences were seen in very few donors, while some public TCRs were found in many individuals. A later analysis found that most CMV-associated TCR beta chains appeared HLA-restricted, with HLA associations seemingly driven largely by CMV exposure. At a false discovery rate of 0.05, a later analysis linked approximately 18,000 TCR beta sequences to specific HLA alleles. A later analysis reported that several top co-occurrence clusters appeared linked to parvovirus B19, influenza, CMV and Epstein-Barr virus. The cohort was sequenced for TCR beta chains only, and without alpha or paired-chain data the features that could be detected were limited. In a later analysis, the rate of TCR association differed among HLA loci, with DRB1 alleles having the most associated TCRs and HLA-C alleles having the fewest. Three of the identified cytomegalovirus-associated TCR beta chains were confirmed in vitro to be specific for cytomegalovirus antigens. The 87-base-pair reads could not distinguish some IMGT-functional V segments, including TRBV6-2 and TRBV6-3, so those segments were excluded. The classifier was reported to diagnose cytomegalovirus status with high specificity and sensitivity in both the original cohort and the validation cohort.

As to this clone: Its antigen target is currently unknown. Base-call qualities are not available, and no considerably larger clone is one nucleotide away.

Receptor libraries were prepared by the immunoSEQ multiplex PCR assay. A mixture of 60 forward primers for TCR Vbeta segments and 13 reverse primers for TCR Jbeta segments was used in the multiplex PCR. Amplification of the CDR3 region of rearranged TCR beta genes was performed with a multiplex PCR assay on genomic DNA. Amplified TCR beta libraries were sequenced as 87-base-pair reads on the Illumina HiSeq System. As for the original processing: A later analysis counted approximately 76 million unique TCR beta chains across the 690 or so repertoires, and roughly 9.9 million of these chains were shared by at least two donors. Raw reads were error-corrected and collapsed into unique sequences with a nearest-neighbor algorithm that merged closely related sequences to remove PCR and sequencing errors. CDR3 sequences were aligned to IMGT reference sequences to assign V, D and J gene segments. Each retained sequence needed at least a six-nucleotide match to both a V gene segment and a J gene segment. Rearrangements were called productive when the CDR3 lacked stop codons and stayed in frame with V and J; all others were non-productive. CDR3 was defined according to IMGT convention as the region running from the second conserved V-encoded cysteine to the conserved J-encoded phenylalanine. Sequences without an unambiguous match to a single V gene segment were excluded from the earlier analysis of over 500 of the donors. In an earlier analysis of some 590 of the donors, a V segment was called functional when productive rearrangements were above 56.7%, and segregating when the standard deviation between donors exceeded 5%. To diagnose cytomegalovirus status from the catalog of TCR beta chain sequences, a statistical classification framework was built. In a later analysis, TCR nucleotide sequences were compared against IMGT/GENE-DB human TR gene sequences so that V and J genes could be assigned. In a later analysis, CDR3 sequences and most-parsimonious VDJ recombination scenarios were assigned using the TCRdist pipeline. In a later analysis, each TCR beta chain was defined by its CDR3 amino acid sequence together with its V-gene family, and reads without a unique V-gene family were excluded. As a way to deal with suspected cross-contamination and a sequencing artifact, a later analysis dropped hundreds of nucleotide sequences that were highly shared and had low generation probability. A later analysis calculated a clonal expansion index for each public chain from normalized within-repertoire ranks of inferred template counts. In a later analysis, generation probabilities were computed with a VDJ recombination model fitted to out-of-frame rearrangements, and the resulting probabilities were checked against IGoR. Hypergeometric tests were used in a later analysis to score TCR-TCR, TCR-HLA and TCR-CMV co-occurrence, with a repertoire-size bias correction applied to the TCR pairs. To estimate false discovery rates, a later analysis permuted the HLA or CMV assignments 20 times. A later analysis grouped co-occurring TCRs with DBSCAN, adding TCRdist sequence similarity when clustering within HLA-allele-positive subsets. Repertoires with fewer than 30,000 or more than 120,000 public chains, plus five repertoires with anomalous nucleotide sharing, were excluded from co-occurrence clustering. TCRdb re-hosts the immuneACCESS table, in-frame sequences only. Its copies lack some clones; in the studies checked, an unresolved V gene accounts for under half of them, and the cause for the rest is not known. V and J calls plus clone size are reproduced from that table; the DNA served to infer D and trimming. The table for this sample lists about 91,000 clones; around 86% of them were counted only once. The top ten constitute 9% to 9.5% of the sample.

The V and J ends are trimmed by 7 bases and 10 bases, leaving 15 bases between them. The germline V gene provides CDR1 SGHRS and CDR2 YFSETQ. From the cysteine through the phenylalanine, the CDR3 covers 12 amino acids. Only CDR3 DNA is held: 36 bases, read in frame from base 1. The cohort was made up of several hundred healthy bone marrow donors. At the time of sampling, every cohort member was nominally healthy, though immune exposures that went unrecorded were likely present. The donor tested CMV seropositive and was one of the 289 seropositive cohort members. Each donor provided a peripheral blood sample, and peripheral blood mononuclear cells were used for TCR beta sequencing. The Qiagen DNeasy Blood Extraction Kit was used to extract genomic DNA from the blood cell samples.

Specimen: PBMCs. This clonotype was obtained from a man aged 25-45 years in good health and CMV-seropositive. Recombination linked TRBV5-1 to TRBJ2-1, with TRBD2 tentatively as D gene (5 bases match). This receptor has the CDR3 CASLGQTGEQFF. DNA sequence: TGCGCCAGCCTAGGTCAAACGGGGGAGCAGTTCTTC.